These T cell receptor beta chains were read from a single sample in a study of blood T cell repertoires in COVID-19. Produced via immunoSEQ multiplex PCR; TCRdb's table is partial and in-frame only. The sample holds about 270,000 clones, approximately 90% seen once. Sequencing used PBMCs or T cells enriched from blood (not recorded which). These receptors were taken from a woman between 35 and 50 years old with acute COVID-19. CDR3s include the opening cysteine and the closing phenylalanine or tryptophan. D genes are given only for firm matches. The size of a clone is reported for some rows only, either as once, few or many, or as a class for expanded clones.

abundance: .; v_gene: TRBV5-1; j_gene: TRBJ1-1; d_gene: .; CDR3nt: TGCGCCAGCAGCCGCGACACGAACACTGAAGCTTTCTTT; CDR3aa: CASSRDTNTEAFF
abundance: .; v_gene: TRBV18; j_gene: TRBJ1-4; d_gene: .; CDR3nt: TGTGCCAGCTCGACAGATATTAATGAAAAACTGTTTTTT; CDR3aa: CASSTDINEKLFF
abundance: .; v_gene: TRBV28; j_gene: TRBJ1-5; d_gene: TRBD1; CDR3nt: TGTGCCAGCAGTCCCCCCCGACAGGGGGTCTGGGGCAATCAGCCCCAGCATTTT; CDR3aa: CASSPPRQGVWGNQPQHF
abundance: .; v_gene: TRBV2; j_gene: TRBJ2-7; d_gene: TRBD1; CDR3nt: TGTGCCAGCAGTGGAGAGGGGGCCGAGCAGTACTTC; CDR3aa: CASSGEGAEQYF
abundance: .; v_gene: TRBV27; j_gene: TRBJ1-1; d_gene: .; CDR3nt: TGTGCCAGCAGTTTAAGTTGGCAGGGTACCCCGGGAGCTTTCTTT; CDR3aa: CASSLSWQGTPGAFF
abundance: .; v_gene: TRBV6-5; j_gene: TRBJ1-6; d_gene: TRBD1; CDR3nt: TGTGCCACCCTACAGGGGCTCAATTCACCCCTCCACTTT; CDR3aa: CATLQGLNSPLHF
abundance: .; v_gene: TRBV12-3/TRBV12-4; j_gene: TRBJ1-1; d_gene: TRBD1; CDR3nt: TGTGCCAGCAGTAGACAGGGGCGGCTAGAAGCTTTCTTT; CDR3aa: CASSRQGRLEAFF
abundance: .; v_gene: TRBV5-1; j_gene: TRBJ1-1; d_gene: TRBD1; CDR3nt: TGCGCCAGCAGCTTGGTTGGAGGGGGCAACACTGAAGCTTTCTTT; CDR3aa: CASSLVGGGNTEAFF
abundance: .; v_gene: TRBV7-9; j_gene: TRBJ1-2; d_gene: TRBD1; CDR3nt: TGTGCCAGCAGCACCCTGGGACAGGACCCTAACTATGGCTACACCTTC; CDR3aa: CASSTLGQDPNYGYTF
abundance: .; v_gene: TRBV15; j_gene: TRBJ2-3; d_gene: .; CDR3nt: TGTGCCACCAGCAGTGGGGGGTCTAGCACAGATACGCAGTATTTT; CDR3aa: CATSSGGSSTDTQYF
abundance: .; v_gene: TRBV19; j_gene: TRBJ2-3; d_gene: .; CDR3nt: TGTGCCAGTAGAACCGGCGGGGCCACAGATACGCAGTATTTT; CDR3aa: CASRTGGATDTQYF
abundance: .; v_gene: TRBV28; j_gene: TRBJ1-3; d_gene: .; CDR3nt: TGTGCCAGCAGTTTGGAGGAAAACACCATATATTTT; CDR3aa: CASSLEENTIYF
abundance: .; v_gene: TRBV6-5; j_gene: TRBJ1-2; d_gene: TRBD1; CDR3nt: TGTGCCAGCAGTCGACAGGGATCTAACTATGGCTACACCTTC; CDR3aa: CASSRQGSNYGYTF
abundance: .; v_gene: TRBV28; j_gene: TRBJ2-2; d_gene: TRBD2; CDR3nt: TGTGCCAGCAGTTTATTGGGACTAGCGGGCGGGGAGCTGTTTTTT; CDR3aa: CASSLLGLAGGELFF
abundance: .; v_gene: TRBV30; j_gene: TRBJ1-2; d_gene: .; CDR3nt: TGTGCCTGGGGGACTAAGGGCTACACCTTC; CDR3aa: CAWGTKGYTF
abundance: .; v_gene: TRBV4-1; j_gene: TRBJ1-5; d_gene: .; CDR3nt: TGCGCCAGCAGCCAAGTTCGGCCAGGCTATCAGCCCCAGCATTTT; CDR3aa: CASSQVRPGYQPQHF
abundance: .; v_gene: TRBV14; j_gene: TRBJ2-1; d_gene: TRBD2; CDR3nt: TGTGCCAGCAGTCTAATACCGGGACTAGCGGCCCATGAGCAGTTCTTC; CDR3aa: CASSLIPGLAAHEQFF
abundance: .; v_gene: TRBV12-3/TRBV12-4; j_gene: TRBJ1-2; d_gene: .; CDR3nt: TGTGCCAGCGCAAGGGGAATAAACTATGGCTACACCTTC; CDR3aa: CASARGINYGYTF
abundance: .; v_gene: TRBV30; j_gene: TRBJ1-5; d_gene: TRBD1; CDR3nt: TGTGCCTGGAGCCCTGGGACAGGGCCAAATCAGCCCCAGCATTTT; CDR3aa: CAWSPGTGPNQPQHF
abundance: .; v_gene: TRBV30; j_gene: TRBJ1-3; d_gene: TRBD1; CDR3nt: TGTGCCTCCGATGGGGACAGGATCGGTGGAAACACCATATATTTT; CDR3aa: CASDGDRIGGNTIYF
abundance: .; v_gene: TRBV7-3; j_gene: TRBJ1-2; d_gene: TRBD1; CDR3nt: TGTGCCAGCAGCGAGGGACAGGACTATGGCTACACCTTC; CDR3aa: CASSEGQDYGYTF
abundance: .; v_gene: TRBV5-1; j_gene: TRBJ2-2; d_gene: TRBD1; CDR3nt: TGCGCCAGCAGCGTCGGACAGGCCACTACCGGGGAGCTGTTTTTT; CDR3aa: CASSVGQATTGELFF
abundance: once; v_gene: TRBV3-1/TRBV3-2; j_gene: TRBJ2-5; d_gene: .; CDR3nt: TGTGCCAGCAGCCAAGAAGAGCAGACCCAGTACTTC; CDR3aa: CASSQEEQTQYF
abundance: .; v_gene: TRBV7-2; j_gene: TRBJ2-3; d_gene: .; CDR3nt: TGTGCCAGCAGCGGAGTGGCGGCAATCACAGATACGCAGTATTTT; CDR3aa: CASSGVAAITDTQYF
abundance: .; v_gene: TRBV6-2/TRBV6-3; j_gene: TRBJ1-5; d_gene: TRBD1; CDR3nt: TGTGCCAGCAGTGAGAGGACAGGGGGCAAGAGGCCCCAGCATTTT; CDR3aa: CASSERTGGKRPQHF
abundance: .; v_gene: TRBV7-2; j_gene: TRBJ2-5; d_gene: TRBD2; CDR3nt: TGTGCCAGCAGCTTGGCGGGACTAGCGGGAGTAGAGACCCAGTACTTC; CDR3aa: CASSLAGLAGVETQYF
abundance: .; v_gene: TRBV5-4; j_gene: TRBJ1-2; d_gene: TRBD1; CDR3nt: TGTGCCAGCAGCCCGACAGGGGGCAAAGGCTACACCTTC; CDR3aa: CASSPTGGKGYTF
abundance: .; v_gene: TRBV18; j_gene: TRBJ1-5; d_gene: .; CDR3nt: TGTGCCAGCTCACCAACAGGGTCAGGAGAGCAGCCCCAGCATTTT; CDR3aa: CASSPTGSGEQPQHF
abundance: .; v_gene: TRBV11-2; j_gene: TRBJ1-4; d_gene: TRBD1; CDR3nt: TGTGCCAGCAGCGTCCGGGGACAGGGCCTTGAAAAACTGTTTTTT; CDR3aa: CASSVRGQGLEKLFF
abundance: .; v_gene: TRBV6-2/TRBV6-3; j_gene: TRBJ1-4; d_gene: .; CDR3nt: TGTGCCAGCAGTTTTGGTCGGACTAATGAAAAACTGTTTTTT; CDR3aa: CASSFGRTNEKLFF
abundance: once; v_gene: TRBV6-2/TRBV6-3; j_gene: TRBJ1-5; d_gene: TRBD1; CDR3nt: TGTGCCAGCAGTACTCGGACAGGGAGGCAGCCCCAGCATTTT; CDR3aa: CASSTRTGRQPQHF
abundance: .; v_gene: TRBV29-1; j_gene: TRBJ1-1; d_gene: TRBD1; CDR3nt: TGCAGCGTTGCTAAGGGGGCCGGCGGGAACACTGAAGCTTTCTTT; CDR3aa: CSVAKGAGGNTEAFF
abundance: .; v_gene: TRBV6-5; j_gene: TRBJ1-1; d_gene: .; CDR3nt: TGTGCCAGCTTCAACCCAGGGGTCAACACTGAAGCTTTCTTT; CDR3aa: CASFNPGVNTEAFF
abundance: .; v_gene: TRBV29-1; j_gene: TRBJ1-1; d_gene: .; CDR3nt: TGCAGCGTTGGGGAGTCCGGGACACTTGAAGCTTTCTTT; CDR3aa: CSVGESGTLEAFF
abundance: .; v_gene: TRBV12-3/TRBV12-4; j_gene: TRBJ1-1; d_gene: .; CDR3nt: TGTGCCAGCAGTTTCAGGGTCGGTGAAGCTTTCTTT; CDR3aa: CASSFRVGEAFF
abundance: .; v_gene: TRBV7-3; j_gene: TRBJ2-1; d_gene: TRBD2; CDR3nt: TGTGCCAGCAGCTTAGGCGGGAGAAACAATGAGCAGTTCTTC; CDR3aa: CASSLGGRNNEQFF
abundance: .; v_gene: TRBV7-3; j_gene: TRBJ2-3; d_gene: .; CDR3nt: TGTGCCAGCAGCTTATGTCCGGATACGCAGTATTTT; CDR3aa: CASSLCPDTQYF
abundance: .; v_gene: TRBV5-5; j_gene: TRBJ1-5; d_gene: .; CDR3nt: TGTGCCAGCAGCTTGGTTCACGGACAGTTTAGCAATCAGCCCCAGCATTTT; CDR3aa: CASSLVHGQFSNQPQHF
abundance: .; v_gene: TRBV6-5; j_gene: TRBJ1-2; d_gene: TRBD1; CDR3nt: TGTGCCAGCAGTTTTTCCGGGACAGGGATTTATGGCTACACCTTC; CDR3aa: CASSFSGTGIYGYTF
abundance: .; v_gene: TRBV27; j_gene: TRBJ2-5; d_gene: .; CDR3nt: TGTGCCAGCAGCTCCAAACCGTTGCGGGGCCGAGGGGAGACCCAGTACTTC; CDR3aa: CASSSKPLRGRGETQYF
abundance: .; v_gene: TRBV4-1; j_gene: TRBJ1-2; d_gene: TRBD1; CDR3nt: TGCGCCAGCAGCCAACCGGGACAGGGGCTCTATGGCTACACCTTC; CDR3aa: CASSQPGQGLYGYTF
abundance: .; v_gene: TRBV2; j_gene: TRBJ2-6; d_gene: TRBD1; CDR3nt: TGTGCCATTATGGACAGGTACTCCTCTGGGGCCAACGTCCTGACTTTC; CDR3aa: CAIMDRYSSGANVLTF
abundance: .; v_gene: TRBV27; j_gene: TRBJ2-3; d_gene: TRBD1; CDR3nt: TGTGCCAGCAGTAGGGGGCGGCGCACAGATACGCAGTATTTT; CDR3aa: CASSRGRRTDTQYF
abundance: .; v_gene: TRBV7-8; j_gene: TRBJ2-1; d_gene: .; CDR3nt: TGTGCCAGCAGCTCAAAGACTTTTTACAATGAGCAGTTCTTC; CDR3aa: CASSSKTFYNEQFF